This TCR beta chain was sequenced during a study of T cell responses to AZD1222 COVID-19 vaccine. Points from the study as a whole: When two AZD1222 doses had been given, Spike-specific TCR breadth and depth rose. The CD4 TCRs associated with vaccination extended across spike and predominated at 160-218 and 743-854. Variant regions that are unmutated are reportedly the target of nearly half of spike-specific TCRs.

The CDR3 has 16 amino acids. Trimming left V 0 bases short and J 0 bases short, with 6 bases between. CDR1 and CDR2 (germline): SGHAT, FQNNGV. Using immunoSEQ multiplex PCR, the repertoire was profiled, and TCRdb retains in-frame clones only, with some absent. The data contain about 270,000 clones, 94% of them singletons. As to this clone: What it binds is unknown.

The chain uses TRBV11-2 and TRBJ2-6; D gene uncertain. The sequences come from peripheral blood, collected 28 days after the second AZD1222 dose. The TCR originated in an adult who received the AZD1222 COVID-19 vaccine. CDR3 sequence: CASSLDGRSGANVLTF. For the CDR3, the DNA is TGTGCCAGCAGCTTAGATGGGCGCTCTGGGGCCAACGTCCTGACTTTC.